This TCR beta chain was sequenced for a study of identical twins. TCRdb called the 5' RACE reads again in MiXCR, with one record for every CDR3 protein. The top ten hold around two fifths of the sample, which has roughly 190,000 distinct CDR3 sequences, 15% seen once. This clonotype was counted only a few times. In addition, the sample was reused for a study of T cells expressing NK-cell markers.

This clonotype was sampled from a woman in her late teens or twenties in good health. The sequencing sample was made of CD8+ T cells sorted from blood.

This CDR3 reads CSAEQGLVRIDEQFF. The CDR3, as DNA: TGCAGTGCGGAACAGGGCTTAGTTCGTATTGACGAGCAGTTCTTC. The rearrangement uses TRBV20-1 and TRBJ2-1; D might be TRBD1 (6 bases). The germline V and J ends were trimmed by 6 bases and 10 bases, with 25 bases remaining between them. The CDR3 consists of 15 residues. Germline values: CDR1 DFQATT, CDR2 SNEGSKA (reference sequence).